This TCR beta chain was retrieved from a study of blood T cell repertoires in COVID-19. Study in general: Sites in the United States, Italy and Spain provided acute and convalescent COVID-19 samples. T cells, B-cell-depleted T cells, or PBMCs supplied cDNA or gDNA.

Original handling: For nucleated cells, counts were estimated from reference gene primer amplification. Assay used: immunoSEQ multiplex PCR; TCRdb lists only in-frame clones, some missing. Clone size and the V and J calls come from that table; the DNA yielded D and trimming. This repertoire shows 70,000 to 85,000 clones, about four fifths found once; its top ten account for roughly a sixth. V gave up 5 bases and J gave up 7 bases; unmatched junction bases: 10. CDR3 length: 14 residues. Looked up from germline, CDR1 is SGHDT and CDR2 is YYEEEE. V and J are TRBV5-6 and TRBJ1-2, with 8 bases that match TRBD1. Sequenced input: peripheral blood. The sequence came from a woman at least 80 years old with acute or convalescent COVID-19. This CDR3 is CASSFGTGSTGYTF. In nucleotides, the CDR3 is TGTGCCAGCAGTTTCGGGACAGGCTCCACTGGCTACACCTTC.